Listed below are T cell receptor beta chains from one sample, sequenced in a study of cytomegalovirus exposure and HLA in healthy donors. Sequencing used immunoSEQ multiplex PCR; TCRdb keeps in-frame clones, though not all of them. The sample lists about 78,000 clones; 90% to 96% were seen once. Sequencing was done on a sample of PBMCs. These receptor sequences come from a man aged 18 to 35 in good health and CMV-seropositive. Both conserved end residues are part of each CDR3. A D gene is named only where the DNA matches it firmly. Only part of the rows carry a size: once, few, many, or a class if the clone is expanded.

>16|-|TRBV27|-|TRBJ1-4
CASSLIGPHRNEKLFF
TGTGCCAGCAGTTTAATCGGCCCCCACAGGAATGAAAAACTGTTTTTT
>18|-|TRBV7-2|-|TRBJ2-4
CASSRYPTDSLAKNIQYF
TGTGCCAGCAGCCGATACCCAACGGACAGCTTAGCCAAAAACATTCAGTACTTC
>12|-|TRBV30|once|TRBJ1-2
CACVKSPRGYTF
TGTGCCTGTGTGAAATCGCCGCGTGGCTACACCTTC
>15|TRBD1|TRBV9|-|TRBJ1-4
CASSAGTGGYEKLFF
TGTGCCAGCAGCGCCGGGACAGGGGGTTATGAAAAACTGTTTTTT
>13|-|TRBV2|-|TRBJ2-7
CATGRDTFDEQYF
TGTGCCACCGGCCGGGACACTTTCGACGAGCAGTACTTC
>16|-|TRBV19|few|TRBJ2-3
CASSPAGRRDTDTQYF
TGTGCCAGTAGTCCGGCGGGGAGGCGGGACACAGATACGCAGTATTTT
>20|TRBD1|TRBV27|-|TRBJ1-5
CASSIMGPGQGAIGNQPQHF
TGTGCCAGCAGCATTATGGGTCCTGGACAGGGGGCGATCGGCAATCAGCCCCAGCATTTT
>11|-|TRBV18|-|TRBJ2-1
CASSETYEQFF
TGTGCCAGCTCAGAGACTTATGAGCAGTTCTTC
>14|-|TRBV7-7|-|TRBJ2-5
CASSPGTSQETQYF
TGTGCTAGCAGCCCGGGGACATCTCAAGAGACCCAGTACTTC
>15|-|TRBV7-2|-|TRBJ1-5
CASSVSGAINQPQHF
TGTGCCAGCAGTGTGTCAGGGGCAATCAATCAGCCCCAGCATTTT
>11|-|TRBV7-2|-|TRBJ2-7
CASSEQSEQYF
TGTGCCAGCAGCGAGCAAAGCGAGCAGTACTTC
>15|TRBD1|TRBV27|-|TRBJ1-1
CASSLLWTGVTEAFF
TGTGCCAGCAGTTTATTATGGACAGGGGTTACTGAAGCTTTCTTT
>15|-|TRBV13|-|TRBJ2-7
CASSPTREVSYEQYF
TGTGCCAGCAGCCCCACCCGGGAAGTCTCGTACGAGCAGTACTTC
>18|-|TRBV4-1|-|TRBJ2-7
CASSQDRLGGGGSYEQYF
TGCGCCAGCAGCCAAGACCGACTGGGTGGTGGGGGGTCCTACGAGCAGTACTTC
>15|TRBD2|TRBV7-9|-|TRBJ2-5
CASIPVRGSRETQYF
TGTGCCAGCATTCCTGTACGCGGGAGCCGGGAGACCCAGTACTTC
>13|-|TRBV2|-|TRBJ2-2
CASSDEGDGELFF
TGTGCCAGCAGTGACGAGGGGGACGGGGAGCTGTTTTTT
>15|TRBD1|TRBV18|-|TRBJ2-7
CASSPSDREDYEQYF
TGTGCCAGCTCACCCTCGGACAGGGAGGACTACGAGCAGTACTTC
>17|-|TRBV5-1|-|TRBJ2-2
CASSLILGVAPTGELFF
TGCGCCAGCAGTCTTATCCTTGGGGTAGCGCCGACCGGGGAGCTGTTTTTT
>14|TRBD2|TRBV7-9|-|TRBJ2-2
CVTLGLADTGELFF
TGTGTTACCCTGGGACTAGCGGACACCGGGGAGCTGTTTTTT
>18|TRBD2|TRBV19|-|TRBJ2-2
CASSSPGTSGRMVGELFF
TGTGCCAGTAGTTCCCCGGGGACTAGCGGGAGAATGGTCGGGGAGCTGTTTTTT
>16|-|TRBV27|-|TRBJ1-2
CASRSPPGVEGYGYTF
TGTGCCAGCAGGTCACCTCCAGGGGTAGAAGGTTATGGCTACACCTTC
>16|-|TRBV10-2|-|TRBJ1-2
CASSSAVGAGVFGYTF
TGCGCCAGCAGTTCGGCGGTCGGGGCAGGGGTATTCGGCTACACCTTC
>13|-|TRBV14|-|TRBJ1-1
CASSQVSGTEAFF
TGTGCCAGCAGCCAAGTGAGCGGGACGGAAGCTTTCTTT
>11|-|TRBV2|-|TRBJ2-1
CASQTSNEQFF
TGTGCCAGCCAGACTAGTAATGAGCAGTTCTTC
>18|TRBD2|TRBV18|-|TRBJ2-3
CASTSRASSGNSTDTQYF
TGTGCCAGCACGAGTAGGGCGAGTAGCGGGAATAGTACAGATACGCAGTATTTT
>18|TRBD2|TRBV5-1|-|TRBJ2-5
CASSMGLAGVRGRETQYF
TGCGCCAGCAGCATGGGACTAGCGGGAGTGAGGGGCCGAGAGACCCAGTACTTC
>22|-|TRBV12-1|-|TRBJ2-5
CASSFGVGKRGQCRPPGETQYF
TGTGCCAGCAGCTTTGGAGTAGGTAAAAGGGGACAATGTCGGCCCCCAGGAGAGACCCAGTACTTC
>14|-|TRBV11-2|once|TRBJ1-2
CASSSPRQRYGYTF
TGTGCCAGCAGCTCCCCTCGGCAGCGCTATGGCTACACCTTC
>12|TRBD1|TRBV29-1|-|TRBJ2-3
CSVLTGTDTQYF
TGCAGCGTTCTGACAGGGACAGATACGCAGTATTTT
>14|TRBD2|TRBV29-1|once|TRBJ2-1
CSVLGRESYNEQFF
TGCAGCGTTCTAGGGCGGGAGTCCTACAATGAGCAGTTCTTC
>13|-|TRBV5-6|-|TRBJ2-3
CASSSLLSDTQYF
TGTGCCAGCAGCTCCCTCTTATCAGATACGCAGTATTTT
>15|-|TRBV5-1|-|TRBJ1-2
CASRPPLPGRYGYTF
TGCGCCAGCAGACCTCCTCTTCCAGGCCGCTATGGCTACACCTTC
>16|TRBD1|TRBV11-1|once|TRBJ1-1
CASSGGTGARNTEAFF
TGTGCCAGCAGCGGTGGGACAGGGGCGCGGAACACTGAAGCTTTCTTT
>14|-|TRBV5-6|-|TRBJ1-1
CASSLGGGWTEAFF
TGTGCCAGCAGCTTGGGGGGGGGTTGGACTGAAGCTTTCTTT
>13|-|TRBV30|-|TRBJ2-7
CAWSVGGLYEQYF
TGTGCCTGGAGTGTAGGAGGGCTCTACGAGCAGTACTTC
>14|-|TRBV6-5|-|TRBJ1-1
CASSPGSRRQEAFF
TGTGCCAGCAGTCCCGGAAGTAGGCGGCAAGAAGCTTTCTTT
>18|-|TRBV27|-|TRBJ1-5
CASGSRGKVSGGNQPQHF
TGTGCCAGCGGGTCCAGGGGTAAAGTGAGTGGTGGCAATCAGCCCCAGCATTTT
>15|-|TRBV11-1|-|TRBJ2-5
CASSPGGISGETQYF
TGTGCCAGCAGCCCCGGCGGGATCTCCGGGGAGACCCAGTACTTC
>14|-|TRBV6-5|-|TRBJ2-7
CASSYAARSYEQYF
TGTGCCAGCAGTTACGCGGCTAGGTCCTACGAGCAGTACTTC
>16|TRBD2|TRBV5-6|-|TRBJ2-7
CASSTPPGLAEYEQYF
TGTGCCAGCAGCACTCCCCCGGGACTAGCGGAATACGAGCAGTACTTC
>14|-|TRBV2|-|TRBJ2-3
CASSADRVQGTQYF
TGTGCCAGCAGCGCGGACAGAGTCCAGGGTACGCAGTATTTT
>11|-|TRBV27|-|TRBJ1-1
CASSFGDEAFF
TGTGCCAGCAGTTTCGGAGACGAAGCTTTCTTT
>13|-|TRBV2|-|TRBJ2-4
CATLAGQKNIQYF
TGTGCCACTCTGGCAGGCCAAAAAAACATTCAGTACTTC
>14|-|TRBV7-8|-|TRBJ1-2
CASSLQGGNYGYTF
TGTGCCAGCAGCTTACAGGGCGGTAACTATGGCTACACCTTC
>17|TRBD2|TRBV11-2|-|TRBJ2-3
CASSFYLAGALSDTQYF
TGTGCCAGCAGCTTCTATCTAGCGGGAGCGCTCTCAGATACGCAGTATTTT
>14|-|TRBV30|-|TRBJ2-2
CAWTSRGTSGELFF
TGTGCCTGGACCTCTAGGGGAACAAGCGGGGAGCTGTTTTTT
>13|-|TRBV7-7|once|TRBJ2-1
CASSTGQNNEQFF
TGTGCTAGCAGCACAGGACAGAACAATGAGCAGTTCTTC
>16|TRBD1|TRBV28|-|TRBJ1-4
CASSLTGTEYNEKLFF
TGTGCCAGCAGTCTAACCGGGACAGAGTATAATGAAAAACTGTTTTTT
>13|-|TRBV6-1|few|TRBJ1-2
CASSELTGYGYTF
TGTGCCAGCAGTGAATTAACAGGGTATGGCTACACCTTC